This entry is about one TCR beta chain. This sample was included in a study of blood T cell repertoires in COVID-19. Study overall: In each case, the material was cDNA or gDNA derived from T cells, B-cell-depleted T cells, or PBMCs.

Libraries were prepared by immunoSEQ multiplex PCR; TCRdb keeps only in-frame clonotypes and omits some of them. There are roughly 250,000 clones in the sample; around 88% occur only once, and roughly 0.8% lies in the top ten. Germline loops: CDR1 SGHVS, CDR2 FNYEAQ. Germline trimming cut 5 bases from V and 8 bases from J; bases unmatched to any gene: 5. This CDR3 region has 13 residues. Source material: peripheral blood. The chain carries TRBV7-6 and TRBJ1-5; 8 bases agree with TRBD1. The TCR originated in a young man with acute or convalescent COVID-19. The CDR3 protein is CASSADRGKPQHF. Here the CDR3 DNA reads TGTGCCAGCAGCGCAGACAGGGGAAAGCCCCAGCATTTT.